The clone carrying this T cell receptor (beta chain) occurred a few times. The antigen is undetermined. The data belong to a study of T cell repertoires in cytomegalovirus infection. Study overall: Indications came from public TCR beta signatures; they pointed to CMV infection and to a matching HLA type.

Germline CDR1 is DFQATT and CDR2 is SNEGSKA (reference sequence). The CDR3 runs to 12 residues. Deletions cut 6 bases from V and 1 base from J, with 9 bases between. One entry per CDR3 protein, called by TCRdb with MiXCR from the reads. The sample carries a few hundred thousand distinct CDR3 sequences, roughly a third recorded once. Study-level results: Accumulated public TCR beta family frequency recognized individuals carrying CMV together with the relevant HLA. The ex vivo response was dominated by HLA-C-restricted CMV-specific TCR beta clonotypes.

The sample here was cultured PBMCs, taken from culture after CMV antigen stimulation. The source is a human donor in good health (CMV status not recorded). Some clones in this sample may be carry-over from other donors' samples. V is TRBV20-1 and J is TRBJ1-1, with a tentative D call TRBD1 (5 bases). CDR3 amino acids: CSASRGNTEAFF. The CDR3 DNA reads TGCAGTGCCTCGAGGGGGAACACTGAAGCTTTCTTT.